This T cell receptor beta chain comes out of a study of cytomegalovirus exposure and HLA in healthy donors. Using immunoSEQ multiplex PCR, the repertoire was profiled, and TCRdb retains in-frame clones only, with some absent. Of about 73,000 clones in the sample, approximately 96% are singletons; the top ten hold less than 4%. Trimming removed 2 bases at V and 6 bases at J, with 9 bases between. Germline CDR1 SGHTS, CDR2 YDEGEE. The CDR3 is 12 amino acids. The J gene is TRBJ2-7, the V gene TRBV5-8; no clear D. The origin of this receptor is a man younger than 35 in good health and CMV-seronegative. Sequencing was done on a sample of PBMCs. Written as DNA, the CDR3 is TGTGCCAGCAGCTTTAATAGCTTCGAGCAGTACTTC. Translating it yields CASSFNSFEQYF.